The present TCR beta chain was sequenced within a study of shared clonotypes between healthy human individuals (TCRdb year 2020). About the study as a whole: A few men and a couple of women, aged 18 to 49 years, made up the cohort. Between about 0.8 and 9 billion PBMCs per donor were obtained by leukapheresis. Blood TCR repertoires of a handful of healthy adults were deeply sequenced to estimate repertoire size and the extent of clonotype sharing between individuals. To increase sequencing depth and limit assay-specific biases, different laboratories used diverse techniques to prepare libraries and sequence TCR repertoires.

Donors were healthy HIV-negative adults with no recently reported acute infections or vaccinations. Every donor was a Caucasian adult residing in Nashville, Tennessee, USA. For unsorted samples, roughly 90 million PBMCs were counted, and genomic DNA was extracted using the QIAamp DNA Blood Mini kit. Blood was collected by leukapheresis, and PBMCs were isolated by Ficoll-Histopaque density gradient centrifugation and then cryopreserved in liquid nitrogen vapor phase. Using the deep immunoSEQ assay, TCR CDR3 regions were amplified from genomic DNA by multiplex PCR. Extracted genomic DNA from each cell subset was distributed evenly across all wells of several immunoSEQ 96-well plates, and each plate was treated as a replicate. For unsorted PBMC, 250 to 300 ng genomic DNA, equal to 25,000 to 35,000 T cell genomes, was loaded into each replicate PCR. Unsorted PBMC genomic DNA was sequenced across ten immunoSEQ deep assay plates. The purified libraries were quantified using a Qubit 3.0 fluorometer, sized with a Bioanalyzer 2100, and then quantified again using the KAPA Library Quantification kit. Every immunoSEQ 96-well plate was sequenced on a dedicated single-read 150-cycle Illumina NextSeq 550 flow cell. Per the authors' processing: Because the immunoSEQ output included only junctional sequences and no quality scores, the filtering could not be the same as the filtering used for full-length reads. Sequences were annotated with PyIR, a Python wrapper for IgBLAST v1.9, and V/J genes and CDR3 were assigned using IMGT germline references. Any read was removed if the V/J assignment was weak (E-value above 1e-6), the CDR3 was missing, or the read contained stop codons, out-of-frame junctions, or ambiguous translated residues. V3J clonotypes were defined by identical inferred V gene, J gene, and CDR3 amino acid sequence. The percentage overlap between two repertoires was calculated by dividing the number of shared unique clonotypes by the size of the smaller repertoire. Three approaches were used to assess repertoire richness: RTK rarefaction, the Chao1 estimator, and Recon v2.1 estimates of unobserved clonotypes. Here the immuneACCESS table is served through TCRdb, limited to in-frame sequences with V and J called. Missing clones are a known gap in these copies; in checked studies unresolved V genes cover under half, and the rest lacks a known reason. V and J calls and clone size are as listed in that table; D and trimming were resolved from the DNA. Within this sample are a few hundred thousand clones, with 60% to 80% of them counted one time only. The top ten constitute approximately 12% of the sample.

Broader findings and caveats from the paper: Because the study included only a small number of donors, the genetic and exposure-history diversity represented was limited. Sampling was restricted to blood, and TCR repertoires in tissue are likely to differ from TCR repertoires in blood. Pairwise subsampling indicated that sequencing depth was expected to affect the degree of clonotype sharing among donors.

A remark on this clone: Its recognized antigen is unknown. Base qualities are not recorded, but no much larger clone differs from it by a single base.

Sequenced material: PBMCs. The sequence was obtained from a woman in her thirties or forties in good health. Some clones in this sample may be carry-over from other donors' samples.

The sequenced DNA is TGTGCCTGGAGTGGGCGGGGCGTGGAGACCCAGTACTTC. Its translation reads: CAWSGRGVETQYF. The chain couples TRBV30 to TRBJ2-5; TRBD2 is a possible D gene, resting on 6 matching bases. Between the V and J ends, shortened by 1 base and 5 bases respectively, the junction contains 11 bases. Spanning cysteine to phenylalanine, the CDR3 consists of 13 amino acids. Just the 39-base CDR3 DNA is kept, in frame starting at base 1. According to the germline V gene (reference sequence), CDR1 reads GTSNPN and CDR2 reads SVGIG.